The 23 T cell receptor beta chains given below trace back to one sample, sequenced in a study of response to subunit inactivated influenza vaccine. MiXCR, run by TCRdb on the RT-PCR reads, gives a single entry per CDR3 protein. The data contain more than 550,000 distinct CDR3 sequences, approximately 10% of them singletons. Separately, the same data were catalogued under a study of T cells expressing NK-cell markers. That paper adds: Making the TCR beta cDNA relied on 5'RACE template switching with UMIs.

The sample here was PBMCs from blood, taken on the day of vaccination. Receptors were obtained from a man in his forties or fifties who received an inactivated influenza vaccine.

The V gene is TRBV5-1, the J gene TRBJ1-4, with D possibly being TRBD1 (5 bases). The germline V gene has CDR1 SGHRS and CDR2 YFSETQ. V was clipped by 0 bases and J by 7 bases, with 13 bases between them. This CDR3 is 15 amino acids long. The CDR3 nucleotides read TGCGCCAGCAGCTTGGCCGGAGGGGCTAGTGAAAAACTGTTTTTT. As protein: CASSLAGGASEKLFF. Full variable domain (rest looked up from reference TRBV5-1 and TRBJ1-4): KAGVTQTPRYLIKTRGQQVTLSCSPISGHRSVSWYQQTPGQGLQFLFEYFSETQRNKGNFPGRFSGRQFSNSRSEMNVSTLELGDSALYLCASSLAGGASEKLFFGSGTQLSVL.

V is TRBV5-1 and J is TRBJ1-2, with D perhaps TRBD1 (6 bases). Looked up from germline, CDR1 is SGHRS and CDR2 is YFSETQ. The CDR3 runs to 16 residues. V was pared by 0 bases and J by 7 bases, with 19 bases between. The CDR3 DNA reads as TGCGCCAGCAGCTTGGCCGCCAGGGGTCTCCAGGCTGGCTACACCTTC. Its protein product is CASSLAARGLQAGYTF.

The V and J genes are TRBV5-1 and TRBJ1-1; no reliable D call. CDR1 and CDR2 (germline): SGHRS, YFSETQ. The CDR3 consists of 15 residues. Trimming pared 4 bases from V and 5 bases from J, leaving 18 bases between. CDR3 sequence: CASSPRPTVRTEAFF. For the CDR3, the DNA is TGCGCCAGCAGCCCGAGACCAACGGTGAGGACTGAAGCTTTCTTT. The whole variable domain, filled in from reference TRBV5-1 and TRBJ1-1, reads KAGVTQTPRYLIKTRGQQVTLSCSPISGHRSVSWYQQTPGQGLQFLFEYFSETQRNKGNFPGRFSGRQFSNSRSEMNVSTLELGDSALYLCASSPRPTVRTEAFFGQGTRLTVV.

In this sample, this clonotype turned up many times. DNA for the CDR3: TGTGCCAGCAGCCCCAGGACAGGGGTTAGCAATCAGCCCCAGCATTTT. Amino acids: CASSPRTGVSNQPQHF. J is TRBJ1-5 and V is TRBV6-1; 9 positions agree with TRBD1. V dropped 6 bases and J dropped 0; count of bases not matched to a gene: 6. Per germline, CDR1 MNHNS and CDR2 SASEGT. CDR3 length: 16 amino acids.

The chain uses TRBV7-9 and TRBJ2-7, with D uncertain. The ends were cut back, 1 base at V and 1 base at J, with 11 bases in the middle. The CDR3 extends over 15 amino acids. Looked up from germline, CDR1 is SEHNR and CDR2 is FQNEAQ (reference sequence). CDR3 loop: CASSLGANRSYEQYF. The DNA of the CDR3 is TGTGCCAGCAGCTTAGGGGCCAATCGTTCCTACGAGCAGTACTTC. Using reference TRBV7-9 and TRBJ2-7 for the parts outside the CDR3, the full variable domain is DTGVSQNPRHKITKRGQNVTFRCDPISEHNRLYWYRQTLGQGPEFLTYFQNEAQLEKSRLLSDRFSAERPKGSFSTLEIQRTEQGDSAMYLCASSLGANRSYEQYFGPGTRLTVT.

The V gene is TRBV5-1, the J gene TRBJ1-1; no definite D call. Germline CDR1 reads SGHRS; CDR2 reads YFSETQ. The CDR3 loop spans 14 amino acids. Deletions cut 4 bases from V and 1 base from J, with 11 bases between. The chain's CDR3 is CASSPGPRNTEAFF. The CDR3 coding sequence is TGCGCCAGCAGCCCGGGCCCTCGGAACACTGAAGCTTTCTTT.

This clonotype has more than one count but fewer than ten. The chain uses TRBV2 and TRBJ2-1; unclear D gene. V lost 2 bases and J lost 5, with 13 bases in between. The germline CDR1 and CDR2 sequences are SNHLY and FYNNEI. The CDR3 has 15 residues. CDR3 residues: CASSETWPGHNEQFF. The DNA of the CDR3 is TGTGCCAGCAGTGAAACATGGCCAGGCCACAATGAGCAGTTCTTC.

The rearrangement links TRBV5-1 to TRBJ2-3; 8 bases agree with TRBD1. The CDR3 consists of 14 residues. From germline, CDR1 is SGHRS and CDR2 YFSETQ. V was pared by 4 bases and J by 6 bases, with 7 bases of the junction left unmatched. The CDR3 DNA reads TGCGCCAGCAGCACACGGACAGGGACTGATACGCAGTATTTT. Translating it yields CASSTRTGTDTQYF. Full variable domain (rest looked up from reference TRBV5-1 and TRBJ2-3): KAGVTQTPRYLIKTRGQQVTLSCSPISGHRSVSWYQQTPGQGLQFLFEYFSETQRNKGNFPGRFSGRQFSNSRSEMNVSTLELGDSALYLCASSTRTGTDTQYFGPGTRLTVL.

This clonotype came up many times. CDR3 loop: CASSPGQGFAEAFF. DNA of the CDR3: TGTGCCAGCAGTCCGGGACAGGGTTTCGCTGAAGCTTTCTTT. The genes are TRBV12-3 or TRBV12-4 and TRBJ1-1, with 9 bases that match TRBD1. CDR3 length: 14 amino acids. Losses at the gene ends were 5 bases for V and 6 bases for J; bases not matched to a gene: 7.

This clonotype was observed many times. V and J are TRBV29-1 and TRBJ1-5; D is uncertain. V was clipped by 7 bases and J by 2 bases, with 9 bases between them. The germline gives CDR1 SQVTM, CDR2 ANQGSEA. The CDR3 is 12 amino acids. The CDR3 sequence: CSALDGNQPQHF. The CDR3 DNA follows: TGCAGCGCCCTAGACGGCAATCAGCCCCAGCATTTT.

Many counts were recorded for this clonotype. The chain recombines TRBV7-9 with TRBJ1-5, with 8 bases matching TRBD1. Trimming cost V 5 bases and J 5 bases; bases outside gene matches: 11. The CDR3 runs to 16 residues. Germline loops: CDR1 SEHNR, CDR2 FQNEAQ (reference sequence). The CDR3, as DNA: TGTGCCAGCAGCGACTTCTCAGGGGGCGCCGATCAGCCCCAGCATTTT. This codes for CASSDFSGGADQPQHF. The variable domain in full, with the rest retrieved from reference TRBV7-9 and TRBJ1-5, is DTGVSQNPRHKITKRGQNVTFRCDPISEHNRLYWYRQTLGQGPEFLTYFQNEAQLEKSRLLSDRFSAERPKGSFSTLEIQRTEQGDSAMYLCASSDFSGGADQPQHFGDGTRLSIL.

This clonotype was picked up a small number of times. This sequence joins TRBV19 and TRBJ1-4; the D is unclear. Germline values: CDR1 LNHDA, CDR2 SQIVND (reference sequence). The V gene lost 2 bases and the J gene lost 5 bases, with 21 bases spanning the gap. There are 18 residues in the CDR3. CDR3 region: CASSIRLWSWKRNEKLFF. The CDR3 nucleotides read TGTGCCAGTAGTATACGGCTGTGGAGTTGGAAGAGGAATGAAAAACTGTTTTTT. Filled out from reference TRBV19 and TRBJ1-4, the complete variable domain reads DGGITQSPKYLFRKEGQNVTLSCEQNLNHDAMYWYRQDPGQGLRLIYYSQIVNDFQKGDIAEGYSVSREKKESFPLTVTSAQKNPTAFYLCASSIRLWSWKRNEKLFFGSGTQLSVL.

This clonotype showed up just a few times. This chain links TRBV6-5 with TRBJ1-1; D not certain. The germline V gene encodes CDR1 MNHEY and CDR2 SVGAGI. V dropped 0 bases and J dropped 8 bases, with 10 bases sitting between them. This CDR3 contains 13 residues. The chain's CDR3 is CASSYSRKEEAFF. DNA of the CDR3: TGTGCCAGCAGTTACTCGAGGAAGGAAGAAGCTTTCTTT.

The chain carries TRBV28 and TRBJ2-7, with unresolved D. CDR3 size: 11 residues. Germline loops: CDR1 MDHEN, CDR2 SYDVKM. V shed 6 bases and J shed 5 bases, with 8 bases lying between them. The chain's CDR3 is CASSGLDEQYF. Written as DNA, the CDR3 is TGTGCCAGCAGCGGGCTCGACGAGCAGTACTTC.

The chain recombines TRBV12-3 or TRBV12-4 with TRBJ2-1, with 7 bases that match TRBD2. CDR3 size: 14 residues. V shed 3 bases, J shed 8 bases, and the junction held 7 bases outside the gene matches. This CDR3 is CASSFRLAGDEQFF. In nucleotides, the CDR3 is TGTGCCAGCAGTTTTAGACTAGCCGGGGATGAGCAGTTCTTC.

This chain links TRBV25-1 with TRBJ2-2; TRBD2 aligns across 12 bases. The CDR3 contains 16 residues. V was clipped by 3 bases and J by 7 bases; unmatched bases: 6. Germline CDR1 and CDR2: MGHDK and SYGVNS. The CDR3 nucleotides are TGTGCCAGCAGTGATACGACTAGCGGGAGTGACGGGGAGCTGTTTTTT. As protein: CASSDTTSGSDGELFF.

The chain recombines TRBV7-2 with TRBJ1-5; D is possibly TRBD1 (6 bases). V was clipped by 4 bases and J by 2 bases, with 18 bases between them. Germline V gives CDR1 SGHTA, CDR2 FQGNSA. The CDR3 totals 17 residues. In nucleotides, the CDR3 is TGTGCCAGCAGCTCCCGAGGGGGTTCTCGCGGCAATCAGCCCCAGCATTTT. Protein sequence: CASSSRGGSRGNQPQHF.

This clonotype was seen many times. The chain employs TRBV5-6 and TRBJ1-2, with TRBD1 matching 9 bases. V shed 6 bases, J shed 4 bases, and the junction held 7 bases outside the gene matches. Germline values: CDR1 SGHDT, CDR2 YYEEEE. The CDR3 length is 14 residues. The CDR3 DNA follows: TGTGCCAGCACCCCTGGACAGGGGATCTATGGCTACACCTTC. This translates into CASTPGQGIYGYTF.

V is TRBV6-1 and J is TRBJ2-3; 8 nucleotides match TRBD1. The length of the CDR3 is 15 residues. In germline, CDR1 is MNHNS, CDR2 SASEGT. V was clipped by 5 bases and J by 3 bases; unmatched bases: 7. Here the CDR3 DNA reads TGTGCCAGCAGTATAACGCGGACAGGGACAGATACGCAGTATTTT. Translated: CASSITRTGTDTQYF.

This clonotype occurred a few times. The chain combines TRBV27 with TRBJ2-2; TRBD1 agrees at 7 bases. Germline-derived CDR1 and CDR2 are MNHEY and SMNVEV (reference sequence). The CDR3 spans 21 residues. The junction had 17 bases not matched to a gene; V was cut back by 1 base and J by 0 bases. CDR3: CASSLLGRQGKTYANTGELFF. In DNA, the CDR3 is TGTGCCAGCAGTTTATTAGGGAGACAGGGCAAAACTTACGCGAACACCGGGGAGCTGTTTTTT.

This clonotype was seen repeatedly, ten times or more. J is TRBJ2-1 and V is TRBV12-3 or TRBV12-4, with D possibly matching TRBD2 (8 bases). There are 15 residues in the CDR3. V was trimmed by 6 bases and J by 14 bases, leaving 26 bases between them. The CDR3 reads CASSSSGLAGRGEFF. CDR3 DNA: TGTGCCAGCAGCTCCTCGGGGCTAGCGGGCAGGGGGGAGTTCTTC.

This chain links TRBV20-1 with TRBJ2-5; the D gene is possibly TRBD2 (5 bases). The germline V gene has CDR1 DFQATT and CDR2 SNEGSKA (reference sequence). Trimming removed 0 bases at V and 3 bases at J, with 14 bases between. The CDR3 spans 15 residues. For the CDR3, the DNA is TGCAGTGCTAGAGATGGATCGCGGGTCGAAGAGACCCAGTACTTC. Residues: CSARDGSRVEETQYF.

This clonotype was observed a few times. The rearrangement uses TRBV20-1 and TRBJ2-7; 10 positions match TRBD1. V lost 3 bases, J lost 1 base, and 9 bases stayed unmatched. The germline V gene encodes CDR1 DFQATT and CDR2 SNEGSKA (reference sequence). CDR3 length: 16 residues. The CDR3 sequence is CSASLRPGQGSYEQYF. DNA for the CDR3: TGCAGTGCTAGCCTGAGGCCGGGACAGGGGTCCTACGAGCAGTACTTC.